Described below is a single TCR beta chain sequence and its context. Its antigen is unidentified. The sample originates from a study of shared clonotypes between healthy human individuals. Broader study findings: Inspection by rarefaction showed sorted-subset sequencing to be incomplete despite large depth.

Across several immunoSEQ plates, the genomic DNA of each subset was split evenly. TCRdb keeps only in-frame clones here, not all; method: immunoSEQ multiplex PCR. This sample carries hundreds of thousands of clones, about 96% of them seen once, and the ten largest clones take less than 0.065%. Germline CDR1 and CDR2: MDHEN and SYDVKM. This CDR3 spans 13 amino acids. Trimming removed 3 bases from V and 8 bases from J, with 10 bases in between. The source material was naive CD4+ T cells sorted from blood. The sample's subset: CD45RA+ positively selected. The chain has TRBV28 and TRBJ2-2; D gene unclear. The TCR originated in a woman between 25 and 40 years old in good health. The chain's CDR3 is CASSFGANGELFF. The CDR3 coding sequence is TGTGCCAGCAGTTTTGGCGCAAATGGGGAGCTGTTTTTT.